The 23 T cell receptor beta chains listed next were all sequenced from one sample in a study of blood T cell repertoires in COVID-19. Produced via immunoSEQ multiplex PCR; TCRdb's table is partial and in-frame only. The profile shows approximately 65,000 clones, 80% to 90% of them singletons. Sequencing was carried out using peripheral blood. The source of these receptors is a man aged 40-49 years with acute or convalescent COVID-19.

The CDR3 is CASSSVTGPLSGNTIYF. CDR3 DNA: TGTGCCAGCAGTTCGGTGACAGGACCCCTCTCTGGAAACACCATATATTTT. This sequence joins TRBV25-1 and TRBJ1-3; weak D call: TRBD1 (6 bases). Germline assignment: CDR1 MGHDK and CDR2 SYGVNS. V was clipped by 5 bases and J by 0 bases, with 17 bases between them. The CDR3 is 17 amino acids.

The V call is TRBV10-2, the J call TRBJ1-1; D may be TRBD1 (6 bases). V dropped 5 bases and J dropped 7 bases, with 11 bases sitting between them. Germline CDR1 WSHSY, CDR2 SAAADI. The CDR3 totals 12 residues. As DNA, the CDR3 is TGCGCCAGCAGTCCAACAGGGAATGAAGCTTTCTTT. As protein: CASSPTGNEAFF.

The V gene is TRBV5-1, the J gene TRBJ2-2; 10 nucleotides line up with TRBD2. Germline V gene sequence: CDR1 SGHRS, CDR2 YFSETQ. The CDR3 sequence is 15 residues long. V was pared by 5 bases and J by 6 bases, with 7 bases of the junction left unmatched. Here the CDR3 DNA reads TGCGCCAGCAGACCCGGGACTAGCGTCCCCGGGGAGCTGTTTTTT. Residues: CASRPGTSVPGELFF.

V usage is TRBV10-3 and J usage is TRBJ1-1, with 9 bases fitting TRBD1. Trimming took 7 bases from V and 3 from J; bases not matched to a gene: 6. The CDR3 totals 14 residues. Germline CDR1 ENHRY, CDR2 SYGVKD. The CDR3 bases are TGTGCCATCAACTCCTGGGACAGGGACACTGAAGCTTTCTTT. Translation: CAINSWDRDTEAFF.

The chain has TRBV4-2 and TRBJ1-3; 7 nucleotides align to TRBD1. The CDR3 has 16 amino acids. Unmatched junction bases numbered 11, after V lost 1 base and J lost 8 bases. Germline V gene data show CDR1 as LGHNA and CDR2 as YNFKEQ. CDR3 coding DNA: TGTGCCAGCAGCCAAGTTCCCCAAGGGGGCCTGGACACCATATATTTT. Its protein is CASSQVPQGGLDTIYF.

The V gene is TRBV28, the J gene TRBJ1-1; D uncertain. Germline lookup yields CDR1 MDHEN and CDR2 SYDVKM. The ends were cut back, 5 bases at V and 2 bases at J, with 6 bases in the middle. This CDR3 comprises 12 residues. This CDR3 reads CASSPYNTEAFF. In nucleotides, the CDR3 is TGTGCCAGCAGTCCTTATAACACTGAAGCTTTCTTT.

The V call is TRBV30, the J call TRBJ1-2; D gene ambiguous. Germline-derived CDR1 and CDR2 are GTSNPN and SVGIG (reference sequence). This CDR3 is 11 amino acids long. V gave up 7 bases and J gave up 5 bases, with 11 bases separating them. CDR3 coding DNA: TGTGCCTTACTAAGTGCGTATGGCTACACCTTC. It is translated as CALLSAYGYTF.

The V and J genes are TRBV19 and TRBJ1-2; no definite D call. Between the trimmed V and J ends, which lost 7 bases and 4 bases, there was a span of 13 bases. Germline CDR1 and CDR2: LNHDA and SQIVND (reference sequence). CDR3 size: 13 residues. The CDR3 DNA sequence: TGTGCCAGTAATGAGGAGGTGGGCTATGGCTACACCTTC. It is translated as CASNEEVGYGYTF.

Regarding this clone: Germline is not matched at one junction end, which may reflect a read error. The chain is built from TRBV10-1 and TRBJ1-5, with D perhaps matching TRBD1 (6 bases). This CDR3 is 13 amino acids long. Per germline, CDR1 WNHNN and CDR2 SYGVQD (reference sequence). Written as DNA, the CDR3 is TGCGCCACCAGTACAGGGCCCAATCAGCCCCAGCATTTT. It yields the protein CATSTGPNQPQHF.

The rearrangement uses TRBV11-2 and TRBJ1-6, with D tentatively TRBD1 (5 bases). Trimming pared 2 bases from V and 8 bases from J, leaving 10 bases between. Germline V gives CDR1 SGHAT, CDR2 FQNNGV. This CDR3 has 14 residues. The CDR3 DNA follows: TGTGCCAGCAGCTTACGGGACTCTGATTCACCCCTCCACTTT. Its protein is CASSLRDSDSPLHF.

This clone was seen a few times. The rearrangement uses TRBV6-5 and TRBJ1-6; TRBD1 might be the D (6 bases). Trimming shortened V by 2 bases and J by 4 bases, and 9 bases separated the two germline ends. Germline lookup yields CDR1 MNHEY and CDR2 SVGAGI. The CDR3 is 15 amino acids. CDR3 nucleotide sequence: TGTGCCAGCAGTTACGGACAGCGGTATAATTCACCCCTCCACTTT. Translation: CASSYGQRYNSPLHF.

The chain is built from TRBV5-5 and TRBJ2-7, with a tentative D call TRBD2 (6 bases). Germline assignment: CDR1 SGHKS and CDR2 YYEKEE (reference sequence). Trimming pared 4 bases from V and 0 bases from J, leaving 11 bases between. The CDR3 length is 14 residues. The CDR3 DNA reads as TGTGCCAGCAGCCTCTTGGGGGGCTCCTACGAGCAGTACTTC. It is translated as CASSLLGGSYEQYF.

The rearrangement uses TRBV29-1 and TRBJ1-2, with TRBD1 matching over 12 bases. The CDR3 sequence is 17 residues long. In germline, CDR1 is SQVTM, CDR2 ANQGSEA. J was trimmed by 4 bases and V by 6 bases; bases with no gene match: 15. CDR3 sequence: CSVLGWDRGHYGYGYTF. CDR3 nucleotides: TGCAGCGTCCTAGGTTGGGACAGGGGGCATTACGGCTATGGCTACACCTTC.

The chain has TRBV11-3 and TRBJ2-3; 11 bases match TRBD2. V shed 3 bases, J shed 6 bases, and the junction held 8 bases outside the gene matches. Germline V gene data show CDR1 as SGHNT and CDR2 as YENEEA. There are 16 residues in the CDR3. CDR3 coding DNA: TGTGCCAGCAGCTTTGGACTAGCGGGCTCTGCGGATACGCAGTATTTT. It yields the protein CASSFGLAGSADTQYF.

In its sample, this clone was seen once. This chain connects TRBV27 to TRBJ1-4; D call uncertain. Germline lookup yields CDR1 MNHEY and CDR2 SMNVEV (reference sequence). V gave up 11 bases and J gave up 4 bases, with 23 bases separating them. CDR3 length equals 16 residues. The CDR3 region is CAAVPPLGVSNEKLFF. CDR3 DNA: TGTGCCGCGGTCCCTCCATTGGGTGTGAGTAATGAAAAACTGTTTTTT.

The chain uses TRBV7-8 and TRBJ2-7; 11 bases line up with TRBD2. With V trimmed by 2 bases and J by 2 bases, 5 bases remained unmatched. The CDR3 totals 16 residues. CDR1 is SGHVS and CDR2 is FQNEAQ in the germline V gene. In nucleotides, the CDR3 is TGTGCCAGCAGCTTAATAGCGGGGGGGCTCGCCTACGAGCAGTACTTC. Translating it yields CASSLIAGGLAYEQYF. Combining the CDR3 with reference TRBV7-8 and TRBJ2-7 gives the whole variable domain GAGVSQSPRYKVAKRGQDVALRCDPISGHVSLFWYQQALGQGPEFLTYFQNEAQLDKSGLPSDRFFAERPEGSVSTLKIQRTQQEDSAVYLCASSLIAGGLAYEQYFGPGTRLTVT.

The V call is TRBV24-1, the J call TRBJ2-1; a weak D match, TRBD2 (6 bases). V lost 9 bases and J 5 bases, leaving 16 bases between the germline ends. Germline values: CDR1 KGHDR, CDR2 SFDVKD. This CDR3 spans 14 amino acids. The CDR3 region is CATLGGVGDNEQFF. CDR3 bases: TGTGCCACCCTGGGGGGAGTCGGGGACAATGAGCAGTTCTTC.

The chain recombines TRBV5-5 with TRBJ2-7; TRBD1 might be the D (5 bases). V lost 4 bases to trimming and J lost 7 bases, with 15 bases between them. The CDR3 loop spans 13 amino acids. Germline V gives CDR1 SGHKS, CDR2 YYEKEE (reference sequence). In DNA form, the CDR3 reads TGTGCCAGCAGCCTAGGACACGGGTGGGAGCAGTACTTC. Amino acids: CASSLGHGWEQYF.

The J gene is TRBJ1-1, the V gene TRBV9, with 9 positions matching TRBD1. Germline lookup yields CDR1 SGDLS and CDR2 YYNGEE. J lost 1 base, V lost 3 bases, and 13 bases had no gene match. The CDR3 sequence is 18 residues long. CDR3 sequence reads: CASSEDRGTGFRNTEAFF. The DNA of the CDR3 is TGTGCCAGCAGCGAGGACCGCGGGACAGGGTTCCGGAACACTGAAGCTTTCTTT. Full variable domain (rest looked up from reference TRBV9 and TRBJ1-1): DSGVTQTPKHLITATGQRVTLRCSPRSGDLSVYWYQQSLDQGLQFLIQYYNGEERAKGNILERFSAQQFPDLHSELNLSSLELGDSALYFCASSEDRGTGFRNTEAFFGQGTRLTVV.

The chain joins TRBV6-1 to TRBJ2-7; 9 nucleotides line up with TRBD2. Germline CDR1 and CDR2: MNHNS and SASEGT. V lost 4 bases to trimming and J lost 3 bases; unmatched junction nucleotides: 10. The CDR3 length is 16 residues. The CDR3 here is CASSVGGRDGLYEQYF. The CDR3 DNA reads as TGTGCCAGCAGTGTGGGCGGGAGGGACGGGCTCTACGAGCAGTACTTC.

The chain couples TRBV19 to TRBJ2-5; D might be TRBD2 (5 bases). The V end was cut by 3 bases, the J end by 5 bases, with 10 bases between. Germline-derived CDR1 and CDR2 are LNHDA and SQIVND (reference sequence). The CDR3 extends over 13 amino acids. In DNA, the CDR3 is TGTGCCAGTAGTATCCGGGGATGGGAGACCCAGTACTTC. This codes for CASSIRGWETQYF.

The V gene is TRBV5-6, the J gene TRBJ1-2; D might be TRBD1 (5 bases). The germline gives CDR1 SGHDT, CDR2 YYEEEE. Deletions cut 2 bases from V and 8 bases from J, with 19 bases between. This CDR3 has 15 residues. CDR3 protein: CASSLEAGLASGYTF. The CDR3 DNA sequence: TGTGCCAGCAGCTTAGAGGCAGGGTTGGCGTCGGGCTACACCTTC.

This chain joins TRBV6-5 and TRBJ2-3; possible D gene TRBD2, 6 bases. The CDR3 runs to 15 residues. Germline lookup yields CDR1 MNHEY and CDR2 SVGAGI. V was trimmed by 7 bases and J by 6 bases, leaving 20 bases between them. The CDR3 sequence is CASKTGLQGVDTQYF. In nucleotides, the CDR3 is TGTGCCAGCAAGACGGGACTCCAAGGAGTGGATACGCAGTATTTT.